Listed here is a single T cell receptor beta chain. Per the authors' pipeline: Quantification of nucleated cells was approximated via reference gene primer amplification. Generated by immunoSEQ multiplex PCR, the TCRdb table keeps only in-frame clones and is missing some. V, J and clone size are taken as reported in that table, and D and trimming were inferred from the DNA itself. The sample consists of about 28,000 clones, over 70% of them appearing once. The sample belongs to a study of blood T cell repertoires in COVID-19. Study-level information: In each case, the material was cDNA or gDNA derived from T cells, B-cell-depleted T cells, or PBMCs.

The CDR3 loop spans 13 amino acids. Germline V gene lookup returns CDR1 LNHDA and CDR2 SQIVND (reference sequence). Trimming took off 3 bases at V and 5 bases at J, with 10 bases between the two ends. The TCR originated in a woman aged 60-75 years with acute or convalescent COVID-19. The rearrangement links TRBV19 to TRBJ1-1; tentative D call: TRBD1 (6 bases). Sequenced: peripheral blood. The CDR3 protein is CASSMGAGTEAFF. The CDR3 DNA reads TGTGCCAGTAGTATGGGGGCCGGGACTGAAGCTTTCTTT.